These 8 T cell receptor beta chains were all obtained from the same sample, sequenced in a study of identical twins. Using its own MiXCR run on the 5' RACE reads, TCRdb lists one record per CDR3 protein. The sample lists some 660,000 distinct CDR3 sequences, more than 6.5% occurring once. The same sample was also used in a study of yellow fever vaccine responses in identical twins.

The sequenced sample consisted of PBMCs. Source of these receptors: a young woman in good health.

This clonotype has a handful of counts. The chain is built from TRBV29-1 and TRBJ2-5; 7 nucleotides align to TRBD1. V was pared by 4 bases and J by 5 bases, with 13 bases of the junction left unmatched. CDR1 is SQVTM, CDR2 ANQGSEA, per germline. The CDR3 length is 15 residues. The CDR3 spells CSVVPRGQGSETQYF. The DNA for the CDR3 is TGCAGCGTTGTTCCGAGGGGGCAGGGTTCGGAGACCCAGTACTTC.

Many counts were recorded for this clonotype. The V and J genes are TRBV28 and TRBJ1-5; D is uncertain. Germline V CDR1 and CDR2: MDHEN, SYDVKM. The CDR3 has 15 residues. V was clipped by 3 bases and J by 6 bases, with 15 bases between them. The CDR3 DNA sequence: TGTGCCAGCAGTTTTACCAGAAGGGAGAGTCAGCCCCAGCATTTT. Translating it yields CASSFTRRESQPQHF.

In DNA, the CDR3 is TGTGCCAGCAGTTTAATCTCCTACAGGGACTACGAGCAGTACTTC. Residues: CASSLISYRDYEQYF. The chain recombines TRBV28 with TRBJ2-7, with D possibly matching TRBD1 (6 bases). Deletions cut 2 bases from V and 3 bases from J, with 14 bases between. CDR1 and CDR2 (germline): MDHEN, SYDVKM. This CDR3 region has 15 residues.

As DNA, the CDR3 is TGTGCCAGCAGCTTAGGCCTCACCTTCTCCTACAATGAGCAGTTCTTC. Translating it yields CASSLGLTFSYNEQFF. The gene calls are TRBV11-2 and TRBJ2-1; D remains ambiguous. The germline gives CDR1 SGHAT, CDR2 FQNNGV. V lost 1 base and J 0 bases, leaving 10 bases between the germline ends. The length of the CDR3 is 16 residues. The full variable domain, in which reference TRBV11-2 and TRBJ2-1 provide the parts outside the CDR3, is EAGVAQSPRYKIIEKRQSVAFWCNPISGHATLYWYQQILGQGPKLLIQFQNNGVVDDSQLPKDRFSAERLKGVDSTLKIQPAKLEDSAVYLCASSLGLTFSYNEQFFGPGTRLTVL.

The chain is built from TRBV6-1 and TRBJ1-5, with no clear D. The CDR3 spans 15 residues. Germline-derived CDR1 and CDR2 are MNHNS and SASEGT. V was pared by 1 base and J by 3 bases, with 10 bases between. Written as DNA, the CDR3 is TGTGCCAGCAGTGAAGTGGGAGGGTACAATCAGCCCCAGCATTTT. It specifies CASSEVGGYNQPQHF.

CDR3 coding DNA: TGTGCCAGCAGCCAAGCAGGACTAGCGGGAACCGTTACCTACGAGCAGTACTTC. This codes for CASSQAGLAGTVTYEQYF. The chain has TRBV14 and TRBJ2-7, with 12 bases lining up with TRBD2. V lost 1 base, J lost 2 bases, and 9 bases stayed unmatched. Germline V gives CDR1 SGHDN, CDR2 FVKESK. The CDR3 has 18 residues.

In this sample, this clonotype turned up a few times. The chain recombines TRBV29-1 with TRBJ2-2; D unresolved. From germline, CDR1 is SQVTM and CDR2 ANQGSEA. V was trimmed by 0 bases and J by 7 bases, leaving 12 bases between them. This CDR3 has 14 residues. CDR3 region: CSVEDRSVGGELFF. CDR3 in DNA: TGCAGCGTTGAAGATCGGTCAGTAGGCGGGGAGCTGTTTTTT.

J is TRBJ2-1 and V is TRBV6-1; D may match TRBD1 or TRBD2 (5 bases each). This CDR3 has 14 amino acids. V was shortened by 6 bases and J by 4 bases, with 13 bases between the two germline ends. Germline V CDR1 and CDR2: MNHNS, SASEGT. The CDR3, as DNA: TGTGCCAGCAGCGAGGGGCTCGGGTACAATGAGCAGTTCTTC. It specifies CASSEGLGYNEQFF.